This entry concerns a single T cell receptor (beta chain). The data originate from a study of sequential checkpoint blockade in melanoma. Across the whole study: Arm A got nivolumab then ipilimumab; arm B the reverse, 1:1.

Sample treatment: randomized to nivolumab then ipilimumab (arm A) or the reverse (arm B). PBMC sorting kept live CD3+CD8+ cells without CD19 or CD56. Germline V gene data show CDR1 as SNHLY and CDR2 as FYNNEI. This CDR3 is 13 amino acids long. Libraries were prepared by immunoSEQ multiplex PCR; TCRdb keeps only in-frame clonotypes and omits some of them. The sample records around 39,000 clones, 70% to 90% being singletons. This receptor was identified in a human donor with melanoma. The V and J genes are TRBV2 and TRBJ2-5; 7 nucleotides line up with TRBD2. The J call may be mistaken, given a closer DNA end match to TRBJ2-7. The input for sequencing was CD8+ T cells sorted from blood (inferred from file names), taken from a patient given nivolumab and ipilimumab in sequence. The CDR3 loop reads CASSEGGTYEQYF. As DNA, the CDR3 is TGTGCCAGCAGTGAGGGGGGGACCTACGAGCAGTACTTC.